What follows is one TCR beta chain and its context. One end of the junction is discordant with germline, which a read error may explain. This specimen belongs to a study of T cells in Graves' hyperthyroidism and ophthalmopathy. CDR3 length: 13 amino acids. Germline V gene data show CDR1 as MNHEY and CDR2 as SVGEGT. Amplification of TCR beta CDR3 regions was performed using RNA transcripts as template. First-round RT-PCR of the TCR CDR3 relied on the HTBI primer set. TCRdb independently ran MiXCR on the multiplex PCR reads; one entry per CDR3 protein. The table shows almost 350,000 distinct CDR3 sequences, with 15% to 20% occurring only once. Clinicians diagnosed patients from clinical symptoms, serum thyroxine and TRAb, thyroid ultrasound and orbital computed tomography. PBMCs stemmed from about 9.7 ml fresh peripheral blood.

The genes are TRBV6-2 or TRBV6-3 and TRBJ1-5; D might be TRBD1 (5 bases). The receptor was isolated from a woman aged 40 to 50 with Graves' ophthalmopathy. The sequencing input was blood. The CDR3 DNA is TGTGCCAGCAGTCCGCGGGGGAATCAGCCCCAGCCTTTT. Its protein product is CASSPRGNQPQPF.